This paragraph covers one T cell receptor beta chain sequence. It lacks a known antigen. A much larger clone is a single base away; this may be a read error. Libraries were made using PCR. These reads were obtained on an Illumina HiSeq 2500. TCR library preparation used molecular barcoding, with unique molecular identifiers applied to normalize quantification of the TCRbeta repertoire. TCRdb reworked the public reads: Q25 trimming with fastp, MiXCR clone assembly, productive beta chains retained. Each CDR3 protein appears once, grouped with its most common genes and DNA. Counted in this sample were about 98,000 distinct CDR3 sequences; about 25% of them appeared once. Clones ranked in the top ten supply roughly a fifth of the sample. The CDR3 has 13 amino acids, counting the end cysteine and phenylalanine. The sequence is cut down to CDR3 DNA, 39 bases in frame from base 1. According to the germline V gene, CDR1 reads SGHRS and CDR2 reads YFSETQ.

The data were obtained in a study of T-cell reconstitution after alpha-beta-depleted transplantation in children (TCRdb year 2016). Regarding the research as a whole: T-cell immune reconstitution after TCRalphabeta/CD19-depleted allogeneic hematopoietic cell transplantation in children was quantitatively tracked in the study by means of TCR repertoire profiling. Paper-wide results and their limitations: In some patients, the high TCRbeta diversity seen at day 60 was put down to recipient T cells and intrathymic progenitors that had survived conditioning. Over the following months the frequencies of hyperexpanded clones went down, and after one year T-cell counts and TCRbeta diversity were mostly credited to newly produced T cells. The apparently early alphabetaT-cell count recovery about two months after transplant was reportedly dependent on only several hundred rapidly expanded clones derived from non-depleted graft cells.

The treatment or condition label for this specimen denotes: allogeneic hematopoietic cell transplantation with graft depleted of TCRalphabeta T cells and CD19 B cells. TCRalphabeta/CD19-depleted allogeneic hematopoietic cell grafts were given to the transplant recipients, all of whom were children. Here the chain combines TRBV5-1 and TRBJ1-1; a stretch of 9 junction bases matches TRBD1. The sample consisted of PBMCs, taken before TCRalphabeta/CD19-depleted stem cell transplant. This sequence originates from a boy aged 2 to 10 with acute lymphoblastic leukemia, due to receive a stem cell transplant. DNA sequence: TGCGCCAGCAGCTCAGGACAGGGGACTGAAGCTTACTTT. The resulting protein is CASSSGQGTEAYF.